The next 27 T cell receptor beta chains were all read from a single sample in a study of blood T cell repertoires in COVID-19. Clones were read by immunoSEQ multiplex PCR, and TCRdb kept only the in-frame ones, dropping some. The sample holds about 97,000 clones, less than 95% seen once. Sequenced input: peripheral blood. These receptors were obtained from a man in his sixties with acute or convalescent COVID-19.

The chain links TRBV6-1 to TRBJ1-2, with TRBD1 matching 7 bases. The germline V gene has CDR1 MNHNS and CDR2 SASEGT. V dropped 0 bases and J dropped 7; count of bases not matched to a gene: 8. CDR3 length: 15 amino acids. CDR3 coding DNA: TGTGCCAGCAGTGAAGCGAAACAGGGGAGCGGTGGCTACACCTTC. Its translation is CASSEAKQGSGGYTF.

The V and J genes are TRBV27 and TRBJ1-2, with 7 bases matching TRBD1. In germline, CDR1 is MNHEY, CDR2 SMNVEV (reference sequence). V trimming: 4 bases; J trimming: 7 bases; junction bases outside the gene matches: 3. The CDR3 totals 12 residues. This CDR3 reads CASSSTGIGYTF. CDR3 bases: TGTGCCAGCAGTTCGACAGGGATTGGCTACACCTTC.

The chain couples TRBV15 to TRBJ1-3; 8 bases map to TRBD1. CDR3 size: 17 residues. V gave up 0 bases and J gave up 1 base; unmatched junction bases: 5. Germline loops: CDR1 LNHNV, CDR2 YYDKDF (reference sequence). The CDR3 DNA sequence: TGTGCCACCAGCAGAGAAGGGACAGGATCGTCTGGAAACACCATATATTTT. It is translated as CATSREGTGSSGNTIYF.

This clone was seen just once. The rearrangement joins TRBV5-4 to TRBJ1-6; D unresolved. The germline V and J ends were trimmed by 3 bases and 0 bases, with 4 bases remaining between them. The CDR3 sequence is 14 residues long. CDR1 SGHNT and CDR2 YYREEE come from the germline V gene (reference sequence). The CDR3 DNA reads as TGTGCCAGCAGCTCTCGCTCCTATAATTCACCCCTCCACTTT. Protein product: CASSSRSYNSPLHF.

This sequence joins TRBV19 and TRBJ1-2, with TRBD1 identical over 7 bases. From germline, CDR1 is LNHDA and CDR2 SQIVND (reference sequence). J was trimmed by 0 bases and V by 6 bases; bases with no gene match: 13. This CDR3 is 17 amino acids long. The CDR3, as DNA: TGTGCCAGTAGCCGACTCGGCGGGACAGCAACTAACTATGGCTACACCTTC. Its translation is CASSRLGGTATNYGYTF.

The genes are TRBV7-9 and TRBJ1-2; 10 bases agree with TRBD1. V gave up 2 bases and J gave up 7 bases; unmatched junction bases: 10. CDR1 is SEHNR, CDR2 FQNEAQ, per germline (reference sequence). The CDR3 is 16 residues long. For the CDR3, the DNA is TGTGCCAGCAGCTTAAAGACAGGGGGCGAGAAAAGTGGCTACACCTTC. It translates to CASSLKTGGEKSGYTF. Variable domain in full (rest from reference TRBV7-9 and TRBJ1-2): DTGVSQNPRHKITKRGQNVTFRCDPISEHNRLYWYRQTLGQGPEFLTYFQNEAQLEKSRLLSDRFSAERPKGSFSTLEIQRTEQGDSAMYLCASSLKTGGEKSGYTFGSGTRLTVV.

The chain carries TRBV5-6 and TRBJ1-3; D ambiguous. Germline assignment: CDR1 SGHDT and CDR2 YYEEEE. V was clipped by 2 bases and J by 2 bases, with 2 bases between them. The CDR3 covers 12 residues. Here the CDR3 reads CASSFAGNTIYF. For the CDR3, the DNA is TGTGCCAGCAGCTTCGCTGGAAACACCATATATTTT.

The chain recombines TRBV15 with TRBJ1-5; D perhaps matches TRBD1 (6 bases). The germline V gene has CDR1 LNHNV and CDR2 YYDKDF (reference sequence). Trimming took 4 bases from V and 8 from J, leaving 18 bases between them. The CDR3 contains 15 residues. CDR3 nucleotide sequence: TGTGCCACCAGCACGCGGGGGGGGCAAACGGAGCCCCAGCATTTT. Its translation is CATSTRGGQTEPQHF.

This rearrangement joins TRBV30 to TRBJ1-2; D ambiguous. Germline-derived CDR1 and CDR2 are GTSNPN and SVGIG (reference sequence). The CDR3 is made up of 11 amino acids. Trimming took off 2 bases at V and 6 bases at J, with 7 bases between the two ends. The CDR3 loop is CAWSIRDGYTF. The DNA of the CDR3 is TGTGCCTGGAGTATCCGGGATGGCTACACCTTC.

The chain employs TRBV11-2 and TRBJ1-1, with D perhaps TRBD1 (6 bases). CDR3 length: 15 amino acids. CDR1 SGHAT and CDR2 FQNNGV come from the germline V gene. Trimming removed 4 bases at V and 4 bases at J, with 16 bases between. CDR3 sequence (DNA): TGTGCCAGCAGCTCACTATTCACAGGGTTCACTGAAGCTTTCTTT. Translating gives CASSSLFTGFTEAFF.

The V and J genes are TRBV7-8 and TRBJ1-1; a weak D match, TRBD1 (5 bases). Germline V CDR1 and CDR2: SGHVS, FQNEAQ. V was trimmed by 3 bases and J by 2 bases, leaving 10 bases between them. This CDR3 region has 14 residues. The CDR3 spells CASSFRQSNTEAFF. The CDR3 DNA reads TGTGCCAGCAGCTTTAGACAGAGCAACACTGAAGCTTTCTTT.

CDR3 sequence reads: CASSLLRGRLGDTQYF. CDR3 in DNA: TGCGCCAGCAGCTTGTTGCGGGGTCGTTTGGGGGATACGCAGTATTTT. The rearrangement uses TRBV5-1 and TRBJ2-3; a possible D gene is TRBD2 (6 bases). The V end lost 1 base, the J end lost 6 bases, and 18 bases lay between the germline ends. CDR1 is SGHRS, CDR2 YFSETQ, per germline. The CDR3 is 16 amino acids. The variable domain in full, with the rest retrieved from reference TRBV5-1 and TRBJ2-3, is KAGVTQTPRYLIKTRGQQVTLSCSPISGHRSVSWYQQTPGQGLQFLFEYFSETQRNKGNFPGRFSGRQFSNSRSEMNVSTLELGDSALYLCASSLLRGRLGDTQYFGPGTRLTVL.

The chain employs TRBV6-2 or TRBV6-3 and TRBJ2-7, with D perhaps TRBD2 (6 bases). Trimming cost V 5 bases and J 4 bases, with 9 bases left between them. The CDR3 runs to 12 residues. Per germline, CDR1 MNHEY and CDR2 SVGEGT. This CDR3 reads CASSHGGYEQYV. The DNA for the CDR3 is TGTGCCAGCAGTCACGGGGGTTACGAGCAGTACGTC.

This clone was observed a few times. The chain recombines TRBV18 with TRBJ2-3; TRBD2 aligns across 8 bases. Germline V gene data show CDR1 as KGHSH and CDR2 as LQKENI. The V segment lost 5 bases and the J segment 2 bases; nucleotides outside the gene matches: 12. The CDR3 runs 17 residues. The CDR3 reads CASSANTGLDPTDTQYF. CDR3 sequence (DNA): TGTGCCAGCTCAGCGAATACGGGACTAGATCCCACAGATACGCAGTATTTT.

The V gene is TRBV10-3, the J gene TRBJ1-1, with D possibly TRBD1 on 5 matching bases. Germline values: CDR1 ENHRY, CDR2 SYGVKD. This CDR3 spans 15 amino acids. V gave up 5 bases and J gave up 4 bases, with 17 bases separating them. CDR3 loop: CAISSGGGGFTEAFF. CDR3 nucleotides: TGTGCCATCAGTTCCGGCGGGGGTGGATTCACTGAAGCTTTCTTT.

This clone has only one observation. The chain combines TRBV6-6 with TRBJ2-5, with unresolved D. Germline V gene lookup returns CDR1 MNHNY and CDR2 SVGAGI (reference sequence). The CDR3 spans 14 residues. Trimming took off 2 bases at V and 2 bases at J, with 9 bases between the two ends. CDR3 DNA: TGTGCCAGCAGTTACAAAAGCCAACAAGAGACCCAGTACTTC. Translated, it gives CASSYKSQQETQYF.

This chain links TRBV6-1 with TRBJ1-2; TRBD1 matches 9 bases. The V segment lost 3 bases and the J segment 5 bases; nucleotides outside the gene matches: 4. The CDR3 is made up of 14 amino acids. Per germline, CDR1 MNHNS and CDR2 SASEGT. The CDR3 sequence: CASSDRDRVYGYTF. The CDR3 DNA follows: TGTGCCAGCAGTGACCGGGACAGGGTGTATGGCTACACCTTC.

A single count supports this clone. The chain links TRBV5-1 to TRBJ1-6; 10 bases are shared with TRBD1. This CDR3 is built from 16 residues. The J segment lost 15 bases and the V segment lost 0 bases, leaving 12 bases of the junction unmatched. Germline V gene lookup returns CDR1 SGHRS and CDR2 YFSETQ. DNA of the CDR3: TGCGCCAGCAGCTTGGCCGGGACAGGGGACACCCTGGACCTCCACTTT. Protein: CASSLAGTGDTLDLHF.

The chain recombines TRBV19 with TRBJ2-1; 12 nucleotides align to TRBD2. The V gene end was trimmed by 8 bases and the J gene end by 0 bases; junction bases not matched to a gene: 11. The V gene's germline CDR1 is LNHDA and CDR2 SQIVND (reference sequence). CDR3 length: 18 amino acids. The CDR3 protein is CASRPPLAGGSSYNEQFF. The CDR3 bases are TGTGCCAGTCGCCCCCCCCTAGCGGGGGGGAGCTCCTACAATGAGCAGTTCTTC.

The chain uses TRBV6-5 and TRBJ1-1; 9 bases line up with TRBD1. The CDR3 spans 13 residues. Losses at the gene ends were 6 bases for V and 8 bases for J; bases not matched to a gene: 7. Per germline, CDR1 MNHEY and CDR2 SVGAGI. CDR3: CASSRDRDSEAFF. The CDR3 DNA is TGTGCCAGCAGCCGGGACAGGGACTCAGAAGCTTTCTTT.

V gene TRBV7-9 combines with J gene TRBJ1-3, with D perhaps matching TRBD1 (6 bases). Trimming removed 3 bases at V and 4 bases at J, with 13 bases between. This CDR3 spans 15 amino acids. Looked up from germline, CDR1 is SEHNR and CDR2 is FQNEAQ (reference sequence). The CDR3 loop is CASSFYRVVGNTIYF. The CDR3 bases are TGTGCCAGCAGCTTCTACAGGGTGGTGGGAAACACCATATATTTT. Full variable domain (remainder filled in from reference TRBV7-9 and TRBJ1-3): DTGVSQNPRHKITKRGQNVTFRCDPISEHNRLYWYRQTLGQGPEFLTYFQNEAQLEKSRLLSDRFSAERPKGSFSTLEIQRTEQGDSAMYLCASSFYRVVGNTIYFGEGSWLTVV.

The rearrangement uses TRBV5-1 and TRBJ2-3; D may be TRBD2 (5 bases). The CDR3 is 15 amino acids. Trimming took off 7 bases at V and 3 bases at J, with 18 bases between the two ends. Per germline, CDR1 SGHRS and CDR2 YFSETQ. In nucleotides, the CDR3 is TGCGCCAGCTCCTCGGGTTACGGGGTAACAGATACGCAGTATTTT. Translating gives CASSSGYGVTDTQYF.

This chain joins TRBV18 and TRBJ2-2; 9 bases are a match to TRBD2. The junction had 0 bases not matched to a gene; V was cut back by 3 bases and J by 1 base. CDR1 and CDR2 from the germline V gene are KGHSH and LQKENI. The CDR3 contains 15 residues. In DNA form, the CDR3 reads TGTGCCAGCTCACCGACTAGCGGGAACACCGGGGAGCTGTTTTTT. Protein sequence: CASSPTSGNTGELFF.

The chain combines TRBV3-1 (or the pseudogene TRBV3-2) with TRBJ2-5; D is perhaps TRBD2 (6 bases). The CDR3 has 17 amino acids. Trimming took 2 bases from V and 2 from J, leaving 18 bases between them. Germline values: CDR1 LGHDT, CDR2 YNNKEL (reference sequence). CDR3 in amino acids: CASSQSGGTSAQETQYF. CDR3 nucleotide sequence: TGTGCCAGCAGCCAATCTGGGGGGACTTCAGCTCAAGAGACCCAGTACTTC.

The V call is TRBV3-1 (or the pseudogene TRBV3-2), the J call TRBJ1-1; 8 nucleotides match TRBD1. Germline V gives CDR1 LGHDT, CDR2 YNNKEL (reference sequence). V trimming: 4 bases; J trimming: 5 bases; junction bases outside the gene matches: 6. There are 14 residues in the CDR3. The CDR3 sequence is CASSLGQGGTEAFF. As DNA, the CDR3 is TGTGCCAGCAGCCTTGGACAGGGAGGGACTGAAGCTTTCTTT.

The chain links TRBV6-6 to TRBJ1-4; D is ambiguous. This CDR3 is 16 amino acids long. With 5 bases removed from V and 2 bases from J, the gap between germline ends came to 15 bases. Germline CDR1 MNHNY, CDR2 SVGAGI (reference sequence). As DNA, the CDR3 is TGTGCCAGCAGTACCGTATCTACTAGGACTAATGAAAAACTGTTTTTT. This gives the protein CASSTVSTRTNEKLFF.

V and J are TRBV5-1 and TRBJ1-5; TRBD1 is a possible D gene (5 bases). CDR1 is SGHRS and CDR2 is YFSETQ in the germline V gene. The germline V and J ends were trimmed by 7 bases and 0 bases, with 17 bases remaining between them. The CDR3 covers 16 residues. The CDR3 region has the DNA TGCGCCAGCGGGCCGGGGGGATCCTATAGCAATCAGCCCCAGCATTTT. Protein: CASGPGGSYSNQPQHF.